The source of this T cell receptor beta chain is a study of shared clonotypes between healthy human individuals. On the study more broadly: Plates per donor: three CD4 naive, three CD4 memory, two CD8 naive, one CD8 memory.

V lost 5 bases, J lost 2 bases, and 2 bases stayed unmatched. Germline V lookup: CDR1 SGHTA, CDR2 FQGNSA. The length of the CDR3 is 15 residues. All of the donors resided in Nashville, Tennessee, and each was a Caucasian adult. Profiling relied on immunoSEQ multiplex PCR, and the TCRdb table lists in-frame clones only, not all of them. The table records some 2 million clones, approximately 95% of them present only once. For this clone: Antigen unknown.

General observations from the study: Around 5% was the fraction of naive CD4 clonotypes found shared across a few donors.

Sequenced sample: naive CD4+ T cells sorted from blood. The sample's subset: CD45RA+ positively selected. The TCR sequence derives from a man aged 18 to 29 in good health. The genes are TRBV7-2 and TRBJ2-3; 12 bases are a match to TRBD2. The CDR3: CASSRTSGNTDTQYF. CDR3 bases: TGTGCCAGCAGCAGGACTAGCGGGAACACAGATACGCAGTATTTT.